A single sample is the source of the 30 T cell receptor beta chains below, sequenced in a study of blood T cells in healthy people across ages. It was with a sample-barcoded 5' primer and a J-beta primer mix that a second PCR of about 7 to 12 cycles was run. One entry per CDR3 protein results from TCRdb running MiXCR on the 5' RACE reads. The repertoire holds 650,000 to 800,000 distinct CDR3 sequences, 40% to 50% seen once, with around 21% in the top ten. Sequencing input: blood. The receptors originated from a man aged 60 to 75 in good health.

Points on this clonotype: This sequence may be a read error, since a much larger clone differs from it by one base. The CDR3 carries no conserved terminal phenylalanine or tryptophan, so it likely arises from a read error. CDR3 in DNA: TGCGCCAGCAGCCAAGGGCCGACTGGGGCCAACGTCCTGACTTTG. Translated, it gives CASSQGPTGANVLTL. The chain combines TRBV4-3 with TRBJ2-6; D unclear. The CDR3 runs to 15 residues. V lost 1 base and J 2 bases, leaving 6 bases between the germline ends. The V gene's germline CDR1 is LGHNA and CDR2 YSLEER.

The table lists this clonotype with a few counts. The CDR3 reads CASSVVNRGSIDNQPQHF. The CDR3, as DNA: TGTGCCAGCAGCGTAGTTAACAGGGGTTCGATAGACAATCAGCCCCAGCATTTT. The chain couples TRBV9 to TRBJ1-5; TRBD1 matches at 7 bases. The CDR3 has 18 residues. The trim removed 0 bases at V and 3 bases at J, leaving 12 bases unmatched. Germline assignment: CDR1 SGDLS and CDR2 YYNGEE.

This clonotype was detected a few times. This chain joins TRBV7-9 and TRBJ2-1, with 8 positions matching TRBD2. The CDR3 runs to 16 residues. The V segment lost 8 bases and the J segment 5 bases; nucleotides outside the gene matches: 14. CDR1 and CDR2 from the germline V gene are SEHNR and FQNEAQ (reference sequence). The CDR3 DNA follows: TGTGCCAGCGCTAGAGAACGGAGCGGGGGAAACAATGAGCAGTTCTTC. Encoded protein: CASARERSGGNNEQFF.

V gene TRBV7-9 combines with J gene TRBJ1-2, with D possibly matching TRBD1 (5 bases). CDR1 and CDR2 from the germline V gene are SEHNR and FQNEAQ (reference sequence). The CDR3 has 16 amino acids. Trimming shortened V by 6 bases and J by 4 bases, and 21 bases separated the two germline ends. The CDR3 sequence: CASSQPFEGRLYGYTF. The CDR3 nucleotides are TGTGCCAGCAGTCAACCGTTCGAGGGGCGACTCTATGGCTACACCTTC.

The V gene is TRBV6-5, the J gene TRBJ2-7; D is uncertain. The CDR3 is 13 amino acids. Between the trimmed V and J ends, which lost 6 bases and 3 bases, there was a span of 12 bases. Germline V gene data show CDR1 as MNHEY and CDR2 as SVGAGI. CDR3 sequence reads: CASRAQSDYEQYF. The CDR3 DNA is TGTGCCAGCAGGGCACAGTCAGACTACGAGCAGTACTTC.

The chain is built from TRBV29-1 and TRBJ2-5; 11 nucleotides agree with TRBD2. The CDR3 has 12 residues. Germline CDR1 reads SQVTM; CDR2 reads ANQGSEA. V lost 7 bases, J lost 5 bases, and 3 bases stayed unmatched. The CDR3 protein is CSGSGGEETQYF. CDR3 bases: TGCAGCGGTAGCGGGGGGGAGGAGACCCAGTACTTC.

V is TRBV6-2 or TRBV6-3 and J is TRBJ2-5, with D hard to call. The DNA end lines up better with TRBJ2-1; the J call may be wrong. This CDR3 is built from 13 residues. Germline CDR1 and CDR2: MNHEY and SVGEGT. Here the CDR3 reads CASTRADQETQFF. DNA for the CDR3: TGTGCCAGCACTCGGGCAGACCAAGAGACCCAGTTCTTC.

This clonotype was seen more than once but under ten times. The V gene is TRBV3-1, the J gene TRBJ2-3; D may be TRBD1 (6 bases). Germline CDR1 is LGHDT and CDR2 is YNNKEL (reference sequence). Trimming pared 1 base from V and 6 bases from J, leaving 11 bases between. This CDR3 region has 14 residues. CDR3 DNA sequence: TGTGCCAGCAGCCAAGTAACAGGGACCGATACGCAGTATTTT. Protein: CASSQVTGTDTQYF.

The CDR3 DNA sequence: TGTGCCAGCAGCCAAGATCCCAGGGATGAGCAGTTCTTC. Protein product: CASSQDPRDEQFF. The rearrangement uses TRBV3-1 and TRBJ2-1, with D perhaps TRBD1 (5 bases). This CDR3 is built from 13 residues. V lost 0 bases and J 8 bases, leaving 8 bases between the germline ends. The V gene's germline CDR1 is LGHDT and CDR2 YNNKEL (reference sequence).

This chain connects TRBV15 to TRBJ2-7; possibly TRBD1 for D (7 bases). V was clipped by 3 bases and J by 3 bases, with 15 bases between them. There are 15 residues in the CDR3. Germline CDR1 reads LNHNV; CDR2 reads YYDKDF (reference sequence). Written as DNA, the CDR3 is TGTGCCACCAGCAGCGGAGGGGACAGCTACTACGAGCAGTACTTC. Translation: CATSSGGDSYYEQYF.

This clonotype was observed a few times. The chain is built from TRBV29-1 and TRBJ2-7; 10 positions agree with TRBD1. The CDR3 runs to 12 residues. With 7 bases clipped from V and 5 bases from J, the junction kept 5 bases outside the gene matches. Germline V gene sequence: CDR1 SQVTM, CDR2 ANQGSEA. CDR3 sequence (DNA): TGCAGCGGGACAGGGGGAAGAAACGAGCAGTACTTC. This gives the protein CSGTGGRNEQYF.

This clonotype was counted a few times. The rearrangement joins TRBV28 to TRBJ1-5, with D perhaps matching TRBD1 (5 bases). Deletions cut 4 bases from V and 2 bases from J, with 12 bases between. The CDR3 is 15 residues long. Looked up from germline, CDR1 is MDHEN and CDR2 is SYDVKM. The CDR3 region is CASSYKGGGNQPQHF. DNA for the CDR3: TGTGCCAGCAGTTACAAAGGAGGGGGCAATCAGCCCCAGCATTTT. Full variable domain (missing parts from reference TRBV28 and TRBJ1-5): DVKVTQSSRYLVKRTGEKVFLECVQDMDHENMFWYRQDPGLGLRLIYFSYDVKMKEKGDIPEGYSVSREKKERFSLILESASTNQTSMYLCASSYKGGGNQPQHFGDGTRLSIL.

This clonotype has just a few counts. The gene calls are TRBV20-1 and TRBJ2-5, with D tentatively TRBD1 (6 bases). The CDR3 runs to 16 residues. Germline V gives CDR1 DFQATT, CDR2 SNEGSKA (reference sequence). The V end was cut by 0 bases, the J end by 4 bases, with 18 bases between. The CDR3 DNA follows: TGCAGTGCTAGAGATGCCGGGTCCCCGGACAGAGAGACCCAGTACTTC. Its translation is CSARDAGSPDRETQYF.

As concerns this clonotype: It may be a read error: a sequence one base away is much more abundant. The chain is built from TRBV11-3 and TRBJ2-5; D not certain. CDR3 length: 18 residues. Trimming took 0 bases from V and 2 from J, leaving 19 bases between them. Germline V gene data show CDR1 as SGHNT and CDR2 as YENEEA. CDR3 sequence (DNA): TGTGCCAGCAGCTTAGATCGGCATCAGCTACCCCGACAAGAGACCCAGTACTTC. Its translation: CASSLDRHQLPRQETQYF. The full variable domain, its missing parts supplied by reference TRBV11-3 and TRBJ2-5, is EAGVVQSPRYKIIEKKQPVAFWCNPISGHNTLYWYLQNLGQGPELLIRYENEEAVDDSQLPKDRFSAERLKGVDSTLKIQPAELGDSAVYLCASSLDRHQLPRQETQYFGPGTRLLVL.

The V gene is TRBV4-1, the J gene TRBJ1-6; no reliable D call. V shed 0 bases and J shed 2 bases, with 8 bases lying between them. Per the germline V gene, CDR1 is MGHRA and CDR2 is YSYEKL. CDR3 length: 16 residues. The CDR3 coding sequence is TGCGCCAGCAGCCAAGAAGTAACAGCCTATAATTCACCCCTCCACTTT. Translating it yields CASSQEVTAYNSPLHF.

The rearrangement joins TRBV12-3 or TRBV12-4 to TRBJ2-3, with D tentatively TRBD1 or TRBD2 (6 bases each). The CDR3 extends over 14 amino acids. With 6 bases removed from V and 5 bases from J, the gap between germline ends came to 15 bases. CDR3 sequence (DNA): TGTGCCAGCAGCCGGGGGCCAAGTGGAGATACGCAGTATTTT. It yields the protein CASSRGPSGDTQYF.

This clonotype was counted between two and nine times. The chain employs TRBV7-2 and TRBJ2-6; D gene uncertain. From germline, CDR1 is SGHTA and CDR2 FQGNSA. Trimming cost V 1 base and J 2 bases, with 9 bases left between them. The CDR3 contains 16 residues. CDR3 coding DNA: TGTGCCAGCAGCTTAGTGGTGGGTCCTGGGGCCAACGTCCTGACTTTC. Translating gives CASSLVVGPGANVLTF.

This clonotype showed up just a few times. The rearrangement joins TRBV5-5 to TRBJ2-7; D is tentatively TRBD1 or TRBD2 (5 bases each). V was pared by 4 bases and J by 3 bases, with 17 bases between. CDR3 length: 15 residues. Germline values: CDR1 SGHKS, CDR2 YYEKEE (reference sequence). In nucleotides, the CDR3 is TGTGCCAGCAGCCTGGACACGGGACCCTTCTACGAGCAGTACTTC. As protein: CASSLDTGPFYEQYF.

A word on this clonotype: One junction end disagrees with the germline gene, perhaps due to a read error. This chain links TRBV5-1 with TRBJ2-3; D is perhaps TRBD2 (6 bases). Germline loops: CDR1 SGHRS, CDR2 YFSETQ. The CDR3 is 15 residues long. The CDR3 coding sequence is TGCGCCGGCAGCTTGACGGGGGAACCCACAGATACGCAGTATTTT. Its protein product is CAGSLTGEPTDTQYF. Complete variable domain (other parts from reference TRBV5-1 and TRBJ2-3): KAGVTQTPRYLIKTRGQQVTLSCSPISGHRSVSWYQQTPGQGLQFLFEYFSETQRNKGNFPGRFSGRQFSNSRSEMNVSTLELGDSALYLCAGSLTGEPTDTQYFGPGTRLTVL.

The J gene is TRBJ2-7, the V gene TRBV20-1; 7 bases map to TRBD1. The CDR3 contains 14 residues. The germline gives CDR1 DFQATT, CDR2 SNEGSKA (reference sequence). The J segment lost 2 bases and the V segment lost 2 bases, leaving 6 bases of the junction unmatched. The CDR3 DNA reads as TGCAGTGCTAGACCCACAGGGGTGACCTACGAGCAGTACTTC. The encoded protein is CSARPTGVTYEQYF.

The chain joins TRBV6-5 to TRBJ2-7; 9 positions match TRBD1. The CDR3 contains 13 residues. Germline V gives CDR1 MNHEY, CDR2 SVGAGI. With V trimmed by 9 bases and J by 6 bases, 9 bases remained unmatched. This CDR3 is CASTQGAGGEQYF. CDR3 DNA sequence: TGTGCCAGTACACAGGGGGCTGGTGGCGAGCAGTACTTC.

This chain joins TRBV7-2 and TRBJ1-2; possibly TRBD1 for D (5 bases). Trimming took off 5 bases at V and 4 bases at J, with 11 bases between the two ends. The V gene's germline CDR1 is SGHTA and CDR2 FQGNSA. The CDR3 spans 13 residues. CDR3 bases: TGTGCCAGCAGCCGCCCAGGGCGCTATGGCTACACCTTC. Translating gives CASSRPGRYGYTF.

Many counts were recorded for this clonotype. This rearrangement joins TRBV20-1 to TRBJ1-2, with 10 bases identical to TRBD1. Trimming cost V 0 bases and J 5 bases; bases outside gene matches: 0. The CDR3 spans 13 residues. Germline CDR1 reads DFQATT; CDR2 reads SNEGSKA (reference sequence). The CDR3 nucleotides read TGCAGTGCTAGAGAGGGACAGGGGTATGGCTACACCTTC. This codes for CSAREGQGYGYTF.

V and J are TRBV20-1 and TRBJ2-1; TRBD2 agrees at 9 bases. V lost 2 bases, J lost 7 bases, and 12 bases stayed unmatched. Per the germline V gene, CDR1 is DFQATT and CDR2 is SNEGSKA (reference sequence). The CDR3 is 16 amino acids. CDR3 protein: CSARLPGRGGRNEQFF. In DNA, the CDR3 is TGCAGTGCTAGACTCCCTGGGCGGGGGGGCCGGAATGAGCAGTTCTTC.

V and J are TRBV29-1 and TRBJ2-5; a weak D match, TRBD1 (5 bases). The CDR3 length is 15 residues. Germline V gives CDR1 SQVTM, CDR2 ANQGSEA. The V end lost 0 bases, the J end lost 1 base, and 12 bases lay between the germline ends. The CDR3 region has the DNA TGCAGCGTTGAAGATCAAGGACACCCCCAAGAGACCCAGTACTTC. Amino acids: CSVEDQGHPQETQYF.

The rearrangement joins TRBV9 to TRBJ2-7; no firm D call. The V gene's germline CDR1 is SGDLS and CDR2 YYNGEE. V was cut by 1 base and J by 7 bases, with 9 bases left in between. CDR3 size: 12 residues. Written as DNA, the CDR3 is TGTGCCAGCAGCGTAATCGATGGAGAGCAGTACTTC. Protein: CASSVIDGEQYF.

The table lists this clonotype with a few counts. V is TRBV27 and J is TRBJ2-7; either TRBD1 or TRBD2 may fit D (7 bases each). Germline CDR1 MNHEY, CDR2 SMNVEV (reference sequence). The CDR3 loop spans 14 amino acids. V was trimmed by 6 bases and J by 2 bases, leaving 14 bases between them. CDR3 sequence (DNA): TGTGCCAGCAGACTACAGGGGAGGGCCTACGAGCAGTACTTC. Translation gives CASRLQGRAYEQYF.

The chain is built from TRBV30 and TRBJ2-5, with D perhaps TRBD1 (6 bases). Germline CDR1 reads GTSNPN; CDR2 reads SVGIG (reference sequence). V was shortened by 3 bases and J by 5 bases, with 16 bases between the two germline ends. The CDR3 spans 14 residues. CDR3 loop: CAWSKARGQETQYF. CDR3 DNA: TGTGCCTGGAGCAAAGCCCGAGGACAGGAGACCCAGTACTTC.

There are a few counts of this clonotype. The CDR3 nucleotides are TGCAGCGTGGGAAAGGGGGGCACTGAAGCTTTCTTT. It codes for CSVGKGGTEAFF. This sequence joins TRBV29-1 and TRBJ1-1, with D perhaps matching TRBD1 (6 bases). The V end lost 6 bases, the J end lost 4 bases, and 12 bases lay between the germline ends. CDR1 and CDR2 (germline): SQVTM, ANQGSEA. This CDR3 is built from 12 residues.

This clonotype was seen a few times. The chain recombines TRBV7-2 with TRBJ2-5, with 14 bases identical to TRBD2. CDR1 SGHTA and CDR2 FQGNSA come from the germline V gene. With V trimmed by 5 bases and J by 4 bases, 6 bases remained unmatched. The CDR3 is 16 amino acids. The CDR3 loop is CASSPTSGGAGETQYF. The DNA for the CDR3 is TGTGCCAGCAGCCCGACTAGCGGGGGGGCCGGAGAGACCCAGTACTTC.